These 19 T cell receptor beta chains were sequenced from one sample in a study of T cells in Graves' hyperthyroidism and ophthalmopathy (dated by TCRdb to the late 2010s). The library was produced with multiplex PCR. These reads were obtained on an Illumina HiSeq 2000. Amplification of TCR beta CDR3 regions was carried out from RNA transcripts. For the first round of RT-PCR on the TCR CDR3, the HTBI primer set was used together with the Qiagen OneStep RT-PCR kit. TCRdb reworked the public reads: Q25 trimming with fastp, MiXCR clone assembly, productive beta chains retained. Rows with a matching CDR3 protein are joined into one entry that keeps the most common DNA and genes. This sample holds more than 600,000 distinct CDR3 sequences; about 16% were observed only once. In total, the top ten clones hold roughly 8% of the sample. Material: blood. These receptor sequences come from a man aged 18 to 30 with Graves' hyperthyroidism.

This clonotype was counted between two and nine times. V usage is TRBV7-9 and J usage is TRBJ2-7; D gene unclear. This CDR3 is 12 amino acids long. V was cut by 6 bases and J by 8 bases, with 14 bases left in between. Germline CDR1 SEHNR, CDR2 FQNEAQ (reference sequence). The CDR3 loop reads CASSLDPSQQYF. DNA for the CDR3: TGTGCCAGCAGTCTGGATCCCTCCCAGCAGTACTTC.

There are many counts of this clonotype. The chain recombines TRBV28 with TRBJ1-4, with D unclear. V dropped 6 bases and J dropped 0 bases, with 11 bases sitting between them. The germline gives CDR1 MDHEN, CDR2 SYDVKM. CDR3 length equals 15 residues. CDR3 sequence reads: CASSQYTTTNEKLFF. CDR3 bases: TGTGCCAGCAGCCAATACACCACAACTAATGAAAAACTGTTTTTT.

The chain has TRBV28 and TRBJ2-2, with D perhaps matching TRBD2 (5 bases). The CDR3 is 15 amino acids. The V end was cut by 1 base, the J end by 4 bases, with 10 bases between. Germline V gives CDR1 MDHEN, CDR2 SYDVKM. The CDR3 is CASSLLLRGTGELFF. DNA for the CDR3: TGTGCCAGCAGTTTATTACTCCGGGGCACCGGGGAGCTGTTTTTT.

The chain links TRBV28 to TRBJ1-2, with D uncertain. Germline lookup yields CDR1 MDHEN and CDR2 SYDVKM. CDR3 size: 14 residues. V was pared by 5 bases and J by 8 bases, with 18 bases between. Written as DNA, the CDR3 is TGTGCCAGCAGTACATACCCCAGGCTTGAAGGCTACACCTTC. Translating it yields CASSTYPRLEGYTF.

This clonotype came up a few times. The chain has TRBV4-3 and TRBJ1-1, with a tentative D call TRBD1 (5 bases). Germline-derived CDR1 and CDR2 are LGHNA and YSLEER. The CDR3 sequence is 15 residues long. V shed 1 base and J shed 2 bases, with 11 bases lying between them. The CDR3 nucleotides read TGCGCCAGCAGCCAAGGCCTTGACAGTAACACTGAAGCTTTCTTT. This translates into CASSQGLDSNTEAFF.

This clonotype has a count of ten or more. The chain joins TRBV12-3 or TRBV12-4 to TRBJ1-4; unclear D gene. Trimming took 6 bases from V and 5 from J, leaving 16 bases between them. This CDR3 contains 15 residues. The CDR3 DNA reads as TGTGCCAGCAGCCCTCTCAGGAAGGGAAATGAAAAACTGTTTTTT. Its translation is CASSPLRKGNEKLFF.

The V and J genes are TRBV7-9 and TRBJ2-5, with D possibly TRBD1 on 6 matching bases. Between the trimmed V and J ends, which lost 5 bases and 1 base, there was a span of 17 bases. CDR1 is SEHNR and CDR2 is FQNEAQ in the germline V gene (reference sequence). The CDR3 sequence is 16 residues long. CDR3 DNA sequence: TGTGCCAGCAGCCCGTGGACAGCCCAACTCCAAGAGACCCAGTACTTC. Translated: CASSPWTAQLQETQYF. Combining the CDR3 with reference TRBV7-9 and TRBJ2-5 gives the whole variable domain DTGVSQNPRHKITKRGQNVTFRCDPISEHNRLYWYRQTLGQGPEFLTYFQNEAQLEKSRLLSDRFSAERPKGSFSTLEIQRTEQGDSAMYLCASSPWTAQLQETQYFGPGTRLLVL.

This clonotype was recorded a few times. This sequence joins TRBV10-3 and TRBJ2-5; tentatively, D is TRBD1 or TRBD2 (6 bases each). V was trimmed by 3 bases and J by 2 bases, leaving 7 bases between them. The CDR3 length is 13 residues. Germline CDR1 is ENHRY and CDR2 is SYGVKD. CDR3 in amino acids: CAISEGGQETQYF. The CDR3 DNA reads TGTGCCATCAGTGAAGGGGGGCAAGAGACCCAGTACTTC.

In its sample, this clonotype was seen many times. The V call is TRBV29-1, the J call TRBJ1-2; 9 nucleotides align to TRBD1. CDR1 is SQVTM and CDR2 is ANQGSEA in the germline V gene. V shed 4 bases, J shed 6 bases, and the junction held 9 bases outside the gene matches. CDR3 length equals 14 residues. The CDR3 coding sequence is TGCAGCGTTGGTGAACGGACAGGGGCCGATGGCTACACCTTC. This gives the protein CSVGERTGADGYTF. Complete variable domain (other parts from reference TRBV29-1 and TRBJ1-2): SAVISQKPSRDICQRGTSLTIQCQVDSQVTMMFWYRQQPGQSLTLIATANQGSEATYESGFVIDKFPISRPNLTFSTLTVSNMSPEDSSIYLCSVGERTGADGYTFGSGTRLTVV.

Only a few counts were recorded for this clonotype. The chain has TRBV7-2 and TRBJ2-7, with D possibly matching TRBD2 (6 bases). Germline V gene lookup returns CDR1 SGHTA and CDR2 FQGNSA. This CDR3 is built from 15 residues. The V end was cut by 5 bases, the J end by 3 bases, with 17 bases between. CDR3 bases: TGTGCCAGCAGCCGGGCCAGGACTAAGCTCTACGAGCAGTACTTC. Translated, it gives CASSRARTKLYEQYF.

This clonotype was picked up a small number of times. Likely a read error: the CDR3 ends without its conserved phenylalanine or tryptophan. V is TRBV11-2 and J is TRBJ2-7; possibly TRBD2 for D (7 bases). V gave up 5 bases and J gave up 5 bases, with 22 bases separating them. Germline CDR1 reads SGHAT; CDR2 reads FQNNGV. The CDR3 covers 16 residues. The chain's CDR3 is CASSPEGGLRLHEQYL. DNA for the CDR3: TGTGCCAGCAGCCCAGAGGGGGGGCTAAGGCTCCACGAGCAGTACCTC.

This sequence joins TRBV4-3 and TRBJ1-4; 7 nucleotides agree with TRBD1. CDR3 size: 16 residues. V lost 0 bases and J lost 4; bases outside the gene matches: 5. The germline gives CDR1 LGHNA, CDR2 YSLEER. In DNA form, the CDR3 reads TGCGCCAGCAGCCAAGAACCGGGACAGAATAATGAAAAACTGTTTTTT. It specifies CASSQEPGQNNEKLFF.

This clonotype showed up many times. The chain employs TRBV28 and TRBJ2-1, with D possibly being TRBD1 or TRBD2 (5 bases each). Trimming shortened V by 6 bases and J by 10 bases, and 16 bases separated the two germline ends. CDR3 length: 13 amino acids. Germline CDR1 is MDHEN and CDR2 is SYDVKM. CDR3 in amino acids: CASRSDSSVEQFF. The CDR3 coding sequence is TGTGCCAGCAGGTCCGACAGTAGCGTGGAGCAGTTCTTC.

In its sample, this clonotype was seen many times. The V gene is TRBV28, the J gene TRBJ2-7; D is unresolved. The germline V gene encodes CDR1 MDHEN and CDR2 SYDVKM. Trimming stripped 1 base from V and 3 bases from J, with 19 bases between. The CDR3 extends over 17 amino acids. This CDR3 is CASSLSDVALNHYEQYF. CDR3 DNA sequence: TGTGCCAGCAGTTTATCGGACGTTGCACTAAACCACTACGAGCAGTACTTC.

This clonotype was recorded a few times. The rearrangement links TRBV20-1 to TRBJ1-2, with D possibly matching TRBD1 (6 bases). This CDR3 is built from 14 residues. Germline assignment: CDR1 DFQATT and CDR2 SNEGSKA (reference sequence). V gave up 0 bases and J gave up 6 bases, with 14 bases separating them. The CDR3 DNA reads TGCAGTGCTAGAGATCCGGGACAAAGGAATGGCTACACCTTC. The encoded protein is CSARDPGQRNGYTF.

This clonotype appeared a few times. The chain uses TRBV7-6 and TRBJ2-5; D may be TRBD1 or TRBD2 (7 bases each). Trimming took 7 bases from V and 0 from J, leaving 21 bases between them. The V gene's germline CDR1 is SGHVS and CDR2 FNYEAQ. This CDR3 has 17 residues. In DNA form, the CDR3 reads TGTGCCAGCACCCCCGACAGGGCTAGCGGAAACCAAGAGACCCAGTACTTC. Protein: CASTPDRASGNQETQYF.

The J gene is TRBJ2-7, the V gene TRBV7-8; maybe TRBD2 (5 bases). The CDR3 is 14 amino acids. Germline-derived CDR1 and CDR2 are SGHVS and FQNEAQ. The V gene lost 5 bases and the J gene lost 5 bases, with 16 bases spanning the gap. The CDR3: CASSPHWTSHEQYF. DNA of the CDR3: TGTGCCAGCAGCCCTCACTGGACTTCTCACGAGCAGTACTTC.

A few counts support this clonotype. The rearrangement joins TRBV20-1 to TRBJ2-2; the D gene is possibly TRBD1 (5 bases). V was trimmed by 4 bases and J by 0 bases, leaving 9 bases between them. CDR3 size: 14 residues. Germline V gene data show CDR1 as DFQATT and CDR2 as SNEGSKA (reference sequence). Here the CDR3 reads CSAKGWANTGELFF. In DNA, the CDR3 is TGCAGTGCTAAGGGGTGGGCGAACACCGGGGAGCTGTTTTTT.

The chain links TRBV28 to TRBJ2-5; no clear D gene. Trimming pared 7 bases from V and 1 base from J, leaving 10 bases between. CDR3 length: 13 residues. The germline V gene has CDR1 MDHEN and CDR2 SYDVKM. CDR3 nucleotide sequence: TGTGCCAGCATGCCGACTGTCCAAGAGACCCAGTACTTC. Translated, it gives CASMPTVQETQYF. Supplemented by reference TRBV28 and TRBJ2-5, the full variable domain reads DVKVTQSSRYLVKRTGEKVFLECVQDMDHENMFWYRQDPGLGLRLIYFSYDVKMKEKGDIPEGYSVSREKKERFSLILESASTNQTSMYLCASMPTVQETQYFGPGTRLLVL.